The source of this T cell receptor (beta chain) is a study of CD8 T cells in ankylosing spondylitis. Findings and limits, study-wide: Earlier reports found some motif variants in synovial fluid and blood in reactive arthritis. Within peripheral blood, clones linked to disease were CD8+ and relatively rare. The study looked at matched synovial fluid samples from ankylosing spondylitis patients. Disease-linked clones were reported to be significantly enriched there. Blood from ankylosing spondylitis patients appeared to carry a characteristic roughly 8-variant TCR beta motif.

This CDR3 has 13 amino acids. V was pared by 6 bases and J by 6 bases, with 11 bases between. Germline V CDR1 and CDR2: ENHRY, SYGVKD. This clonotype occurred many times. The antigen remains unidentified. Library preparation for TCR beta used quantitative 5'-RACE with molecular barcodes. MiXCR, applied by TCRdb to the 5' RACE reads, yields one record per CDR3 protein. The table includes 700,000 or so distinct CDR3 sequences, roughly 19% detected once. The chain employs TRBV10-3 and TRBJ1-4, with D perhaps matching TRBD1 (5 bases). The TCR was taken from a male donor with ankylosing spondylitis. Sequenced input: blood, either unsorted or a sorted T cell fraction (not recorded which). CDR3 region: CAIRGTIDEKLFF. The CDR3 DNA reads as TGTGCCATCAGGGGGACTATCGATGAAAAACTGTTTTTT.